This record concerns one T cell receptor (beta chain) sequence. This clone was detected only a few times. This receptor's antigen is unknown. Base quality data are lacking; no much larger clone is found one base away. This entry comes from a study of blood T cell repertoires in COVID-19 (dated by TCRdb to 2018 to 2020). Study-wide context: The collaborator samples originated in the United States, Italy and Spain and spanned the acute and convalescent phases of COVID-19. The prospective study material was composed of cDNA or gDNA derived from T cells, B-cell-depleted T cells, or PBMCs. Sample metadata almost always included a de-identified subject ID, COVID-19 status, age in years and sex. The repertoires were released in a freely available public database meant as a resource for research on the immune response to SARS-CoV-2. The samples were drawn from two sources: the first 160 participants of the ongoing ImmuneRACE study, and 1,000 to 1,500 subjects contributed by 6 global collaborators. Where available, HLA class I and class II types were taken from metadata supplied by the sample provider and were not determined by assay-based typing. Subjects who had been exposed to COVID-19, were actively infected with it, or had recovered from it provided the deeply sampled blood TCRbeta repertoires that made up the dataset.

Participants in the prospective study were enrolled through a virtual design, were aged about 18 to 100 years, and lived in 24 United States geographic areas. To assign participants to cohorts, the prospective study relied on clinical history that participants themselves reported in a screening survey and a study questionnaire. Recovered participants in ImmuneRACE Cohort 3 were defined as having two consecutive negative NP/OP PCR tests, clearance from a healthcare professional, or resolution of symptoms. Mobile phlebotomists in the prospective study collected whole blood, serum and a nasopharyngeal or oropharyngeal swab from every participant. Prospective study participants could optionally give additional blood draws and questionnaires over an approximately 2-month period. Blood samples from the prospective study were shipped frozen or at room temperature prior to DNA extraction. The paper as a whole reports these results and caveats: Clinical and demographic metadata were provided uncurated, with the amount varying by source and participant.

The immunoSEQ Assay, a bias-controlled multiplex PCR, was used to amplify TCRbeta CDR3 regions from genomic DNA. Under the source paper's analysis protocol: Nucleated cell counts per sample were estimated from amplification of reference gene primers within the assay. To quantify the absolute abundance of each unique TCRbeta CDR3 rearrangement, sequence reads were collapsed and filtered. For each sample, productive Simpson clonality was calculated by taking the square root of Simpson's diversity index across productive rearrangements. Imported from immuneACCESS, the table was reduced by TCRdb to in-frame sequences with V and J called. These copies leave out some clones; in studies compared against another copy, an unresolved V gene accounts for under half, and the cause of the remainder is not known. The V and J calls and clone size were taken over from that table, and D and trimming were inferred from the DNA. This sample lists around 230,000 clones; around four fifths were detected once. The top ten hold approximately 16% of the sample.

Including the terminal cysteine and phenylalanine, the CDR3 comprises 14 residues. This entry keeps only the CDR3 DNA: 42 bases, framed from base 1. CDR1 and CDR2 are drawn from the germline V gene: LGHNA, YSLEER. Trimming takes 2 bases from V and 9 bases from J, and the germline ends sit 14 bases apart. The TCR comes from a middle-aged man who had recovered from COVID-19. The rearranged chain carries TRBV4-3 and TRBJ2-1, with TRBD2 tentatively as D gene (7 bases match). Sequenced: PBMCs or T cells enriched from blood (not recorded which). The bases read TGCGCCAGCAGCCAAAAACTAGGGGGGGGTGAGCAGTTCTTC. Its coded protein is CASSQKLGGGEQFF.